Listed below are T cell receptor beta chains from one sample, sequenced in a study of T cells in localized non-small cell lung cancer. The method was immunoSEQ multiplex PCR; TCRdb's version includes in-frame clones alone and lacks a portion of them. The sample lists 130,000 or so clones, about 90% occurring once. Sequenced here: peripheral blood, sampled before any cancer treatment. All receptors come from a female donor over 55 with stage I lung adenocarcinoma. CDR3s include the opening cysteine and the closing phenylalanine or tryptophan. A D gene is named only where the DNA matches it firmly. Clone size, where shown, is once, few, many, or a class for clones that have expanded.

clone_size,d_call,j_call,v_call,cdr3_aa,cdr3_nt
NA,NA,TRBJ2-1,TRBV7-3,CASSLGRIGFDEQFF,TGTGCCAGCAGCTTAGGGAGGATTGGATTCGATGAGCAGTTCTTC
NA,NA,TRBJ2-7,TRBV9,CASSTDGVQYEQYF,TGTGCCAGCAGCACAGACGGGGTGCAATACGAGCAGTACTTC
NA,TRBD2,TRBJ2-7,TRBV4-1,CASSPQIAGVPPYEQYF,TGCGCCAGCAGCCCGCAAATAGCGGGAGTCCCCCCCTACGAGCAGTACTTC
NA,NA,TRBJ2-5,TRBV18,CASSPRRGQETQYF,TGTGCCAGCTCACCCCGTAGGGGGCAAGAGACCCAGTACTTC
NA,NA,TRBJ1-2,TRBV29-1,CSVEDPRGASGYTF,TGCAGCGTTGAAGACCCCCGGGGGGCTAGTGGCTACACCTTC
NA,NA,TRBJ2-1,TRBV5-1,CASAEYSYNEQFF,TGCGCCAGCGCCGAATACTCCTACAATGAGCAGTTCTTC
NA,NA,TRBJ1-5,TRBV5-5,CASSLGQRNQPQHF,TGTGCCAGCAGCTTGGGGCAGCGCAATCAGCCCCAGCATTTT
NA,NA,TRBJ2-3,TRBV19,CASSIPRGPRTDTQYF,TGTGCCAGTAGTATTCCCAGAGGGCCCCGCACAGATACGCAGTATTTT
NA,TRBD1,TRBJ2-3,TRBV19,CASSAIAGGGQYF,TGTGCCAGTAGTGCCATTGCAGGGGGCGGGCAGTATTTT
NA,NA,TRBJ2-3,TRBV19,CASSIRPIHDTQYF,TGTGCCAGTAGTATTCGACCGATACACGATACGCAGTATTTT
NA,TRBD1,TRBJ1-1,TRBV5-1,CASSWAGQETEAFF,TGCGCCAGCAGCTGGGCTGGACAGGAGACTGAAGCTTTCTTT
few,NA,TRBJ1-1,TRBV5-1,CASIEGQNTEAFF,TGCGCCAGCATCGAGGGACAGAACACTGAAGCTTTCTTT
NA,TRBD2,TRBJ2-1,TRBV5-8,CASSFYSGRERNEQFF,TGTGCCAGCAGCTTTTATAGCGGGAGGGAGCGAAATGAGCAGTTCTTC
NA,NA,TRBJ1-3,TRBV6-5,CASSSDSLSGNTIYF,TGTGCCAGCAGTTCGGACAGCCTCTCTGGAAACACCATATATTTT
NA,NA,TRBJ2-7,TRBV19,CASSTSVAGREQYF,TGTGCCAGTAGTACTAGCGTGGCGGGGCGGGAGCAGTACTTC
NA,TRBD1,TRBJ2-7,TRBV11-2,CASSSITGTDFYEQYF,TGTGCCAGCAGTTCCATCACCGGGACAGATTTCTACGAGCAGTACTTC
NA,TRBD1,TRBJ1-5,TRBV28,CASSQGGRGSNQPQHF,TGTGCCAGCAGCCAAGGGGGCAGGGGAAGCAATCAGCCCCAGCATTTT
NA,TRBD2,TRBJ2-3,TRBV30,CAWSSSLLAGVPDTQYF,TGTGCCTGGAGTTCCTCCTTACTAGCGGGAGTACCAGATACGCAGTATTTT
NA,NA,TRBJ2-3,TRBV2,CASSALAADTQYF,TGTGCCAGCAGTGCCCTAGCCGCAGATACGCAGTATTTT
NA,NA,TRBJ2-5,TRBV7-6,CASSLATPGETQYF,TGTGCCAGCAGCTTAGCGACCCCCGGGGAGACCCAGTACTTC
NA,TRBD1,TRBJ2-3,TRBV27,CAIGNPGQFTDTQYF,TGTGCCATCGGTAATCCGGGACAGTTCACAGATACGCAGTATTTT
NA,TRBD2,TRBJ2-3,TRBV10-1,CASSESASGIQDTQYF,TGCGCCAGCAGTGAGTCTGCTAGCGGGATTCAAGATACGCAGTATTTT
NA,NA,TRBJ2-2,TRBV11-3,CASSLEETGELFF,TGTGCCAGCAGCTTAGAAGAAACCGGGGAGCTGTTTTTT
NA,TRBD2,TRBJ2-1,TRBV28,CASSLLGGSYNEQFF,TGTGCCAGCAGTTTATTGGGGGGGTCCTACAATGAGCAGTTCTTC
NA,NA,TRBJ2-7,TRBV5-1,CASSFADRYEQYF,TGCGCCAGCAGCTTTGCTGACAGATACGAGCAGTACTTC
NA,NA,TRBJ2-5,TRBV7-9,CASSLATGEQETQYF,TGTGCCAGCAGCTTAGCCACAGGAGAACAAGAGACCCAGTACTTC
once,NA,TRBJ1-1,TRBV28,CASSKQAGGTEAFF,TGTGCCAGCAGTAAACAGGCTGGAGGCACTGAAGCTTTCTTT
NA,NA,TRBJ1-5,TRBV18,CASSRLGYSNQPQHF,TGTGCCAGCTCAAGACTCGGTTATAGCAATCAGCCCCAGCATTTT
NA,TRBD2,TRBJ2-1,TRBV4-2,CASSQDGLGGSSYNEQFF,TGTGCCAGCAGCCAAGATGGCTTGGGCGGGAGCTCCTACAATGAGCAGTTCTTC
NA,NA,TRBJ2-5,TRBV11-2,CASSPTTQETQYF,TGTGCCAGCAGTCCGACAACCCAAGAGACCCAGTACTTC
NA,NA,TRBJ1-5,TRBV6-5,CASSYSMVGQPQHF,TGTGCCAGCAGTTACTCGATGGTGGGTCAGCCCCAGCATTTT
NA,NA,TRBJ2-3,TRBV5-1,CASSQTGDRTDTQYF,TGCGCCAGCAGCCAGACGGGGGACCGCACAGATACGCAGTATTTT
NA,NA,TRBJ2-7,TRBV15,CATSRVLGGAAHEQYF,TGTGCCACCAGCAGAGTCCTTGGAGGGGCTGCTCACGAGCAGTACTTC
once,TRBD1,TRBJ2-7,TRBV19,CASTWGQGAYEQYF,TGTGCCAGTACTTGGGGACAGGGGGCCTACGAGCAGTACTTC
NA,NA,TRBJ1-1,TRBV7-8,CASSLIQAGTEAFF,TGTGCCAGCAGCTTAATACAGGCGGGCACTGAAGCTTTCTTT
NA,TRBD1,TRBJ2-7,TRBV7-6,CASSWGQGSYEQYF,TGTGCCAGCAGCTGGGGACAGGGATCCTACGAGCAGTACTTC
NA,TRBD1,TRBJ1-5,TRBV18,CASSPLAGQGDQPQHF,TGTGCCAGCTCACCATTGGCCGGACAGGGGGATCAGCCCCAGCATTTT
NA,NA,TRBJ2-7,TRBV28,CASSFSGGTGGYEQYF,TGTGCCAGCAGTTTTAGCGGGGGGACAGGGGGTTACGAGCAGTACTTC
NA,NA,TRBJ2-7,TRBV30,CALRTYEQYF,TGTGCCTTGAGAACCTACGAGCAGTACTTC
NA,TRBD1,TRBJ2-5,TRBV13,CASSARDRGAPQETQYF,TGTGCCAGCAGCGCCCGGGACAGGGGGGCCCCTCAAGAGACCCAGTACTTC